The entry below gives a single T cell receptor (beta chain) sequence along with its context. The data stem from a study of control samples from healthy donors and cancer patients. This CDR3 contains 13 residues. V lost 0 bases and J lost 5, with 9 bases in between. Germline lookup yields CDR1 SGHKS and CDR2 YYEKEE (reference sequence). Produced via immunoSEQ multiplex PCR; TCRdb's table is partial and in-frame only. The table includes about 34,000 clones, roughly nine tenths detected once. Sequences were obtained from PBMCs. The chain links TRBV5-5 to TRBJ2-7; D uncertain. The sequence derives from a woman in her forties with lung cancer. The CDR3 DNA reads as TGTGCCAGCAGCTTGGCCCCCGGCAACGAGCAGTACTTC. It encodes CASSLAPGNEQYF.